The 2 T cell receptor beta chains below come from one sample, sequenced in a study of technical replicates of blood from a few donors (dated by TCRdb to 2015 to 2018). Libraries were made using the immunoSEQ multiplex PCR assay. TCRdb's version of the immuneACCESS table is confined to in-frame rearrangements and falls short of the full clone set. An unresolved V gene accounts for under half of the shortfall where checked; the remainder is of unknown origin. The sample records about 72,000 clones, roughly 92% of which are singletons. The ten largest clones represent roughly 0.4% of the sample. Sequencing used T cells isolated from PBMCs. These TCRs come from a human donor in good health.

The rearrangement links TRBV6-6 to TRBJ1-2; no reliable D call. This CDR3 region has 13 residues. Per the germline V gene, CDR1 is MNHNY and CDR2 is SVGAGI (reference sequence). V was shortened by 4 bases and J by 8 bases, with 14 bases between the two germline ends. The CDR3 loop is CASSSYRLAGYTF. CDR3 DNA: TGTGCCAGCAGTTCGTACCGCCTAGCAGGCTACACCTTC.

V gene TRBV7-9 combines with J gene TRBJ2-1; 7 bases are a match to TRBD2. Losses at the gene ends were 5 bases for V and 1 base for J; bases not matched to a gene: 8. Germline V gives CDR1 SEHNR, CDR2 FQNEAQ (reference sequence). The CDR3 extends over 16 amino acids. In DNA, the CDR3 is TGTGCCAGCAGCAGATATAGCGGGCTTTCCTACAATGAGCAGTTCTTC. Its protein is CASSRYSGLSYNEQFF.